The 20 T cell receptor beta chains listed next were all sequenced from one sample in a study of PD-L1 blockade in urothelial cancer. Clones were read by immunoSEQ multiplex PCR, and TCRdb kept only the in-frame ones, dropping some. This sample carries 48,000 or so clones, approximately 78% of them seen once, and the ten largest clones take approximately 8.2%. Time point meaning: peripheral blood 6 weeks after treatment start. The sample here was PBMCs, taken around atezolizumab (anti-PD-L1) treatment. The receptors derive from a man aged 65 to 85 with urothelial cancer.

This rearrangement joins TRBV6-1 to TRBJ2-7, with 7 nucleotides matching TRBD2. The ends lost 1 base at V and 3 bases at J; junction bases unmatched: 3. CDR3 length: 14 amino acids. CDR1 and CDR2 (germline): MNHNS, SASEGT. For the CDR3, the DNA is TGTGCCAGCAGTGAAGTGCTAGCGGTCTACGAGCAGTACTTC. Protein sequence: CASSEVLAVYEQYF.

The V call is TRBV2, the J call TRBJ2-7; maybe TRBD1 (5 bases). Germline V gene sequence: CDR1 SNHLY, CDR2 FYNNEI. The CDR3 consists of 14 residues. V lost 5 bases and J lost 9, with 20 bases in between. The CDR3 sequence: CASSSEVARARQYF. Written as DNA, the CDR3 is TGTGCCAGCAGTTCAGAGGTAGCCAGGGCACGGCAGTACTTC.

The chain links TRBV2 to TRBJ2-2; 8 nucleotides align to TRBD2. The CDR3 contains 14 residues. Germline V gives CDR1 SNHLY, CDR2 FYNNEI. Losses at the gene ends were 8 bases for V and 1 base for J; bases not matched to a gene: 3. This chain's CDR3 is CASRGGRNTGELFF. In DNA, the CDR3 is TGTGCCAGCCGGGGGGGTAGGAACACCGGGGAGCTGTTTTTT.

The chain carries TRBV7-8 and TRBJ1-3, with a tentative D call TRBD1 (5 bases). V was shortened by 6 bases and J by 2 bases, with 8 bases between the two germline ends. Germline assignment: CDR1 SGHVS and CDR2 FQNEAQ. The CDR3 consists of 13 residues. The DNA of the CDR3 is TGTGCCAGCAGGGAGGGGACTGGAAACACCATATATTTT. Translation: CASREGTGNTIYF.

The gene calls are TRBV9 and TRBJ2-2, with 10 bases lining up with TRBD2. The CDR3 has 15 residues. CDR1 is SGDLS, CDR2 YYNGEE, per germline. V shed 4 bases, J shed 7 bases, and the junction held 7 bases outside the gene matches. The CDR3 DNA is TGTGCCAGCAGCCCTCTAGCGGGAGTTGTCGGGGAGCTGTTTTTT. Its translation is CASSPLAGVVGELFF.

The chain couples TRBV10-3 to TRBJ1-1; 7 nucleotides align to TRBD1. The CDR3 consists of 14 residues. Unmatched junction bases numbered 5, after V lost 3 bases and J lost 4 bases. Germline V gives CDR1 ENHRY, CDR2 SYGVKD. This CDR3 reads CAISETGEGTEAFF. CDR3 bases: TGTGCCATCAGTGAAACAGGGGAAGGCACTGAAGCTTTCTTT.

The rearrangement links TRBV7-2 to TRBJ2-7, with D hard to call. V lost 3 bases and J 0 bases, leaving 6 bases between the germline ends. CDR1 SGHTA and CDR2 FQGNSA come from the germline V gene. The CDR3 is 13 amino acids. CDR3 in amino acids: CASSFPVSYEQYF. For the CDR3, the DNA is TGTGCCAGCAGCTTCCCTGTCTCCTACGAGCAGTACTTC.

This CDR3 reads CASSLIRGFTDTQYF. DNA of the CDR3: TGTGCCAGCAGCTTAATTAGAGGTTTCACAGATACGCAGTATTTT. The rearrangement uses TRBV7-8 and TRBJ2-3, with D unresolved. From germline, CDR1 is SGHVS and CDR2 FQNEAQ. V lost 2 bases and J lost 2, with 11 bases in between. The CDR3 contains 15 residues. The whole variable domain, remainder taken from reference TRBV7-8 and TRBJ2-3, is GAGVSQSPRYKVAKRGQDVALRCDPISGHVSLFWYQQALGQGPEFLTYFQNEAQLDKSGLPSDRFFAERPEGSVSTLKIQRTQQEDSAVYLCASSLIRGFTDTQYFGPGTRLTVL.

In nucleotides, the CDR3 is TGTGCCAGTAGTTCCGGGACTAGCGCGAGGGCGGACACCGGGGAGCTGTTTTTT. It is translated as CASSSGTSARADTGELFF. The V and J genes are TRBV19 and TRBJ2-2; 10 nucleotides align to TRBD2. The CDR3 consists of 18 residues. After removal of 5 bases from V and 3 bases from J, the junction contained 12 bases not matched to a gene. CDR1 is LNHDA and CDR2 is SQIVND in the germline V gene (reference sequence).

The rearrangement joins TRBV5-6 to TRBJ1-3; no definite D call. The V and J ends lost 6 bases and 0 bases respectively, with 10 bases between them. This CDR3 is 14 amino acids long. Germline CDR1 is SGHDT and CDR2 is YYEEEE. CDR3 nucleotides: TGTGCCAGCACCACGGGGAGCTCTGGAAACACCATATATTTT. It translates to CASTTGSSGNTIYF.

Comment on this clone: Likely a read error: the CDR3 ends without its conserved phenylalanine or tryptophan. The V call is TRBV5-4, the J call TRBJ1-2; 8 bases agree with TRBD1. Germline CDR1 is SGHNT and CDR2 is YYREEE (reference sequence). Losses at the gene ends were 4 bases for V and 5 bases for J; bases not matched to a gene: 13. This CDR3 spans 16 amino acids. CDR3 amino acids: CASSLTGQARTYGYTL. As DNA, the CDR3 is TGTGCCAGCAGCCTGACGGGACAGGCAAGAACTTATGGCTACACCCTC.

This clone was counted a single time. The chain uses TRBV7-6 and TRBJ2-3, with TRBD1 identical over 8 bases. After removal of 4 bases from V and 4 bases from J, the junction contained 7 bases not matched to a gene. The CDR3 extends over 15 amino acids. Looked up from germline, CDR1 is SGHVS and CDR2 is FNYEAQ. DNA of the CDR3: TGTGCCAGCAGCTCCGAGCCAGGGGGCGCAGATACGCAGTATTTT. Its protein product is CASSSEPGGADTQYF.

The chain uses TRBV11-2 and TRBJ2-1; TRBD2 aligns across 11 bases. The CDR3 has 14 residues. The V and J ends lost 5 bases and 8 bases, in that order; junction bases with no gene match: 5. Germline CDR1 and CDR2: SGHAT and FQNNGV. CDR3 sequence reads: CASSRASGRHEQFF. In DNA, the CDR3 is TGTGCCAGCAGCCGGGCTAGCGGGAGGCATGAGCAGTTCTTC.

This CDR3 reads CASRTDRLYTEAFF. The CDR3 coding sequence is TGCGCCAGCAGGACCGACAGACTTTACACTGAAGCTTTCTTT. The chain uses TRBV10-2 and TRBJ1-1, with D perhaps TRBD1 (5 bases). V dropped 6 bases and J dropped 3 bases, with 14 bases sitting between them. CDR3 length: 14 amino acids. Per germline, CDR1 WSHSY and CDR2 SAAADI.

This clone is classed as medium-sized (0.01 to 0.1%). The chain has TRBV5-1 and TRBJ2-1; TRBD1 aligns across 9 bases. From germline, CDR1 is SGHRS and CDR2 YFSETQ. CDR3 length equals 15 residues. Germline trimming cut 4 bases from V and 2 bases from J; bases unmatched to any gene: 4. This CDR3 is CASSPGTGTYNEQFF. The DNA of the CDR3 is TGCGCCAGCAGCCCAGGGACAGGGACCTACAATGAGCAGTTCTTC.

The chain has TRBV5-1 and TRBJ2-4, with TRBD2 matching 9 bases. Per germline, CDR1 SGHRS and CDR2 YFSETQ. This CDR3 has 17 residues. V lost 1 base, J lost 1 base, and 6 bases stayed unmatched. Written as DNA, the CDR3 is TGCGCCAGCAGCTTGCTTGTTAGCGGGAGTGCCAAAAACATTCAGTACTTC. This sequence encodes CASSLLVSGSAKNIQYF.

This chain links TRBV27 with TRBJ2-5; 8 nucleotides match TRBD1. CDR3 size: 16 residues. In germline, CDR1 is MNHEY, CDR2 SMNVEV (reference sequence). The V segment lost 5 bases and the J segment 4 bases; nucleotides outside the gene matches: 12. The CDR3 region has the DNA TGTGCCAGCAGTCAACTGGACAGGGCTGGGAGAGAGACCCAGTACTTC. Encoded protein: CASSQLDRAGRETQYF.

The V gene is TRBV19, the J gene TRBJ1-5; TRBD1 aligns across 7 bases. Germline V CDR1 and CDR2: LNHDA, SQIVND (reference sequence). This CDR3 is built from 14 residues. After removal of 6 bases from V and 2 bases from J, the junction contained 4 bases not matched to a gene. The CDR3 here is CASSRGVGNQPQHF. CDR3 coding DNA: TGTGCCAGTAGCAGGGGGGTAGGCAATCAGCCCCAGCATTTT.

The chain couples TRBV11-2 to TRBJ2-7; 10 nucleotides match TRBD2. Germline CDR1 and CDR2: SGHAT and FQNNGV. This CDR3 has 13 residues. V shed 4 bases and J 6 bases; nucleotides not matched to a gene: 3. CDR3 DNA sequence: TGTGCCAGCAGCTGGACTAGCGGCGTCGAGCAGTACTTC. Translated, it gives CASSWTSGVEQYF.

As for this clone: Compared with germline, one end of the junction differs, possibly owing to a read error. The chain couples TRBV9 to TRBJ2-5; TRBD1 aligns across 8 bases. This CDR3 has 19 residues. Germline V lookup: CDR1 SGDLS, CDR2 YYNGEE. CDR3: CASTVWAQGAKVLQETQYF. The CDR3 DNA reads as TGTGCCAGCACCGTATGGGCCCAGGGGGCTAAAGTCCTTCAAGAGACCCAGTACTTC.